This T cell receptor beta chain was observed in a study of blood T cell repertoires in COVID-19. The protocol was immunoSEQ multiplex PCR, while the TCRdb copy is restricted to in-frame clones and leaves out a portion. The table includes approximately 99,000 clones, about 89% detected once. The CDR3 length is 14 residues. The germline V gene encodes CDR1 MGHDK and CDR2 SYGVNS. Trimming removed 9 bases at V and 3 bases at J, with 18 bases between. Source material: peripheral blood. The clonotype comes from a human donor in a cohort sampled during active COVID-19. The genes are TRBV25-1 and TRBJ2-7; no firm D call. In nucleotides, the CDR3 is TGTGCCAGATTATCCCTAGGTCCCCTCTACGAGCAGTACTTC. This sequence encodes CARLSLGPLYEQYF.